Included here is one T cell receptor (beta chain) sequence, with context. The record originates from a study of blood T cell repertoires in COVID-19. CDR3 size: 15 residues. CDR1 and CDR2 from the germline V gene are SNHLY and FYNNEI. Deletions cut 4 bases from V and 2 bases from J, with 15 bases between. TCRdb keeps only in-frame clones here, not all; method: immunoSEQ multiplex PCR. The sample lists around 250,000 clones; 80% to 90% were seen once. This sequence was found in a man at least 80 years old with acute or convalescent COVID-19. This chain uses TRBV2 with TRBJ2-7; no firm D call. Sequencing used peripheral blood. The CDR3 DNA follows: TGTGCCAGCAGTGTACAAAAACCGCCCCCCTACGAGCAGTACTTC. Translation gives CASSVQKPPPYEQYF. Supplemented by reference TRBV2 and TRBJ2-7, the full variable domain reads EPEVTQTPSHQVTQMGQEVILRCVPISNHLYFYWYRQILGQKVEFLVSFYNNEISEKSEIFDDQFSVERPDGSNFTLKIRSTKLEDSAMYFCASSVQKPPPYEQYFGPGTRLTVT.